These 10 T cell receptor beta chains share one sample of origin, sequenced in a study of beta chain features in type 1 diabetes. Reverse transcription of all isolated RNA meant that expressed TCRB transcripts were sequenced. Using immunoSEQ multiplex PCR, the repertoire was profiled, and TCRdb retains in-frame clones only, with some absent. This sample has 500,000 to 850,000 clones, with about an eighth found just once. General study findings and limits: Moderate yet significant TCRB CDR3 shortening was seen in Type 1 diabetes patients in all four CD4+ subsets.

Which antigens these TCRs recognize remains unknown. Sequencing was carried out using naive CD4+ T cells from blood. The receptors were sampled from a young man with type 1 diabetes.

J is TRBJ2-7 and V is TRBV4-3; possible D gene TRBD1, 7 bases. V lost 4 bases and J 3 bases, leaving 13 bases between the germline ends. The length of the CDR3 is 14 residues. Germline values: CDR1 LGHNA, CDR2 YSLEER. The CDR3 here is CASSRGTENYEQYF. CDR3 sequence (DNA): TGCGCCAGCAGCCGCGGGACAGAGAACTACGAGCAGTACTTC.

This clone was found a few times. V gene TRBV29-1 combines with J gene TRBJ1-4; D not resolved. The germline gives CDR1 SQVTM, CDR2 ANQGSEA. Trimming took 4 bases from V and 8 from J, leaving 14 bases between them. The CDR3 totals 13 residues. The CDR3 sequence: CSVVQSDREKLFF. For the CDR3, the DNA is TGCAGCGTTGTACAGTCCGACCGGGAAAAACTGTTTTTT.

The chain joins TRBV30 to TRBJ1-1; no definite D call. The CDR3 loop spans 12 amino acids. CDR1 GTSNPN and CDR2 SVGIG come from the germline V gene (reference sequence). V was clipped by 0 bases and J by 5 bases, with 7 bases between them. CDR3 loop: CAWSVGFTEAFF. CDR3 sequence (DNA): TGTGCCTGGAGTGTAGGGTTTACTGAAGCTTTCTTT.

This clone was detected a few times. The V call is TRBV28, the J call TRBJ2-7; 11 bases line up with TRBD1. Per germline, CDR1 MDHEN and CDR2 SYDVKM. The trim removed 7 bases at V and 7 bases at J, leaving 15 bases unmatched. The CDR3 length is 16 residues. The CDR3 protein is CASNEVAGTGGMEQYF. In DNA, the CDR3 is TGTGCCAGCAACGAAGTTGCCGGGACAGGGGGTATGGAGCAGTACTTC.

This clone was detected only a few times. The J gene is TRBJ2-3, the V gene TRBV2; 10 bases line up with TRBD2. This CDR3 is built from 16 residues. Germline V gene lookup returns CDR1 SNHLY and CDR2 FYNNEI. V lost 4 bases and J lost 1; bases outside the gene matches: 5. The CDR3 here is CASSVLAGGGTDTQYF. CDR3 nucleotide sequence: TGTGCCAGCAGTGTCTTAGCGGGAGGTGGCACAGATACGCAGTATTTT.

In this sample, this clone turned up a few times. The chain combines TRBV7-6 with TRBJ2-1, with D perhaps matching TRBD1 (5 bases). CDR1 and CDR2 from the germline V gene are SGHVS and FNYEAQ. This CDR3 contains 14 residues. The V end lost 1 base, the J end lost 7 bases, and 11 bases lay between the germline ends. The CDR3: CASSLVGVDNEQFF. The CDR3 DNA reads TGTGCCAGCAGCTTAGTAGGGGTCGATAATGAGCAGTTCTTC.

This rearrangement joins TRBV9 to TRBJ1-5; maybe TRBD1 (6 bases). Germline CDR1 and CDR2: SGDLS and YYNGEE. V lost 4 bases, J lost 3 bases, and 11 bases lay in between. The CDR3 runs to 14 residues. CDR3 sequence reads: CASSPGQFNQPQHF. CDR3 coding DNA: TGTGCCAGCAGCCCCGGACAGTTCAATCAGCCCCAGCATTTT.

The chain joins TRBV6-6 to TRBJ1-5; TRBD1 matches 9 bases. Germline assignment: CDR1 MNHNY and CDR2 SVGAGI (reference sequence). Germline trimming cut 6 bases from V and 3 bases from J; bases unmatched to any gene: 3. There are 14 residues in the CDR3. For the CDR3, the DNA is TGTGCCAGCAGGACAGGGGGAGACAATCAGCCCCAGCATTTT. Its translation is CASRTGGDNQPQHF.

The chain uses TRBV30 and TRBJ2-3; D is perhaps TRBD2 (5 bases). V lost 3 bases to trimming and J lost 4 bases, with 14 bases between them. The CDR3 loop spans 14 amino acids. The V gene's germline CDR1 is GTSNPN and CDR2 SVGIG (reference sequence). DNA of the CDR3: TGTGCCTGGAGATGGCGAGGAGCGGCAGATACGCAGTATTTT. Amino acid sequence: CAWRWRGAADTQYF. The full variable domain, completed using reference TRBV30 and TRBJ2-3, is SQTIHQWPATLVQPVGSPLSLECTVEGTSNPNLYWYRQAAGRGLQLLFYSVGIGQISSEVPQNLSASRPQDRQFILSSKKLLLSDSGFYLCAWRWRGAADTQYFGPGTRLTVL.

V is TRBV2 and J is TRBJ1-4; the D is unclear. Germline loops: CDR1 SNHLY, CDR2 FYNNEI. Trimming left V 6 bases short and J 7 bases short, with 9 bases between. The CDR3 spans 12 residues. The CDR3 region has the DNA TGTGCCAGCAGCCCTGGAAGTGAAAAACTGTTTTTT. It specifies CASSPGSEKLFF.